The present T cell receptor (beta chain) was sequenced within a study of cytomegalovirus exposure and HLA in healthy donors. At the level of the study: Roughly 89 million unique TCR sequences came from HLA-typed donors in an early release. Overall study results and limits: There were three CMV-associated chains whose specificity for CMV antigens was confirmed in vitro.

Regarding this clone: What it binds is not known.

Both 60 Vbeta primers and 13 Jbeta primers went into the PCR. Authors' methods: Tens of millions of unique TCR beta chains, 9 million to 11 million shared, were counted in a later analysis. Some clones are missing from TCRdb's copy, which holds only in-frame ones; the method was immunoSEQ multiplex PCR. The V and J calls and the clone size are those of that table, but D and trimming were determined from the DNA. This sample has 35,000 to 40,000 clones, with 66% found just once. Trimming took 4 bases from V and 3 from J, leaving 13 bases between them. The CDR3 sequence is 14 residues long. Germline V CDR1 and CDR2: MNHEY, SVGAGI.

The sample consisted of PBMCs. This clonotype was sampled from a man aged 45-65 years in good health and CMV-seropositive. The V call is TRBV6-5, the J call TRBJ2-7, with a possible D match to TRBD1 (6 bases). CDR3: CASSWGQLYYEQYF. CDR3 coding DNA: TGTGCCAGCAGTTGGGGACAACTTTACTACGAGCAGTACTTC.